This T cell receptor (beta chain) derives from a study of cytomegalovirus exposure and HLA in healthy donors. The wider study: In a later analysis, the roughly 120 validation repertoires were reported to have used the same platform as the roughly 610 first-cohort repertoires. Study conclusions and caveats: Cytomegalovirus association was listed for about 160 TCR beta chains.

In regard to this clone: What it binds is unknown.

TCRdb's table, derived via immunoSEQ multiplex PCR, lists solely in-frame clones and lacks some. The sample has over 100,000 clones, 88% seen once. The source is a young woman in good health and CMV-seropositive. Material for sequencing was PBMCs.

In DNA, the CDR3 is TGTGCCAGCAGCCACCGACAGGGATGGGGCTTCACAGATACGCAGTATTTT. This sequence encodes CASSHRQGWGFTDTQYF. The V and J genes are TRBV14 and TRBJ2-3; 7 bases agree with TRBD1. With V trimmed by 3 bases and J by 2 bases, 11 bases remained unmatched. Looked up from germline, CDR1 is SGHDN and CDR2 is FVKESK. The CDR3 loop spans 17 amino acids.